This TCR beta chain was sequenced for a study of blood T cell repertoires in COVID-19. As for the study in general: PBMCs, B-cell-depleted T cells, or T cells were the source of the cDNA or gDNA that made up the material.

Assay used: immunoSEQ multiplex PCR; TCRdb lists only in-frame clones, some missing. The profile covers approximately 210,000 clones, with 83% appearing a single time and about 2.3% taken by the ten largest. V lost 2 bases to trimming and J lost 2 bases; unmatched junction nucleotides: 9. CDR1 SGHDT and CDR2 YYEEEE come from the germline V gene. This CDR3 is built from 18 residues. The TCR originated in a woman in her forties with active or convalescent COVID-19. The chain combines TRBV5-6 with TRBJ2-3; 12 bases map to TRBD2. The sample taken for sequencing was peripheral blood. CDR3 bases: TGTGCCAGCAGCTTCGGACTAGCGGGAACGGTCCTCACAGATACGCAGTATTTT. Translation: CASSFGLAGTVLTDTQYF.